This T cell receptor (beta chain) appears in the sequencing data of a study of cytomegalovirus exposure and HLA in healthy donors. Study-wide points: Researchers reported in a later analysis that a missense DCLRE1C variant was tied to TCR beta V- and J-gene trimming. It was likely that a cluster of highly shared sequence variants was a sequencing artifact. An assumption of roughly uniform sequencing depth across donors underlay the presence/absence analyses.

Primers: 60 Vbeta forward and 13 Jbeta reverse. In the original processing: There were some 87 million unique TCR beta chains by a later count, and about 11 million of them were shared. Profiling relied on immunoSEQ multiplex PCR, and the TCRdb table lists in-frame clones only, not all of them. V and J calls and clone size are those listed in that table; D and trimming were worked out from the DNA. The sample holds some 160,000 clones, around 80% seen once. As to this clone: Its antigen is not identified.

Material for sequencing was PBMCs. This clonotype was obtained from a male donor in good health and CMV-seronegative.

DNA of the CDR3: TGTGCCAGCAGCTCCCAGGGCCTGGAGTACAATGAGCAGTTCTTC. It specifies CASSSQGLEYNEQFF. V gene TRBV11-2 combines with J gene TRBJ2-1; a possible D gene is TRBD1 (5 bases). Trimming shortened V by 4 bases and J by 4 bases, and 14 bases separated the two germline ends. Germline lookup yields CDR1 SGHAT and CDR2 FQNNGV. CDR3 size: 15 residues. Full variable domain (remainder filled in from reference TRBV11-2 and TRBJ2-1): EAGVAQSPRYKIIEKRQSVAFWCNPISGHATLYWYQQILGQGPKLLIQFQNNGVVDDSQLPKDRFSAERLKGVDSTLKIQPAKLEDSAVYLCASSSQGLEYNEQFFGPGTRLTVL.